The entry below gives a single T cell receptor (beta chain) sequence along with its context. Its target is not known. The data are from a study of cytomegalovirus exposure and HLA in healthy donors. Points from the study as a whole: Researchers catalogued 164 TCR beta chains as cytomegalovirus-associated.

A multiplex PCR was run with 60 Vbeta primers and 13 Jbeta primers. Assay used: immunoSEQ multiplex PCR; TCRdb lists only in-frame clones, some missing. The top ten clones hold about 4.1% of a sample with 140,000 to 150,000 clones, roughly 70% of them seen once. The CDR3 contains 16 residues. V was trimmed by 1 base and J by 7 bases, leaving 14 bases between them. Per the germline V gene, CDR1 is LNHNV and CDR2 is YYDKDF (reference sequence). The source material was PBMCs. This chain connects TRBV15 to TRBJ1-6; D ambiguous. The source of this sequence is a man in his 60s in good health and CMV-seronegative. The CDR3 region has the DNA TGTGCCACCAGCAGAGGTGGAGGGCGTTGGAATTCACCCCTCCACTTT. It codes for CATSRGGGRWNSPLHF.